This T cell receptor (beta chain) was recorded in a study of blood T cell repertoires in COVID-19. Study background: Samples came from the United States, Italy and Spain, spanning acute and convalescent COVID-19. From T cells, B-cell-depleted T cells, or PBMCs came the material, which was cDNA or gDNA.

The junction had 9 bases not matched to a gene; V was cut back by 2 bases and J by 2 bases. Germline V CDR1 and CDR2: SGHTA, FQGNSA. The CDR3 extends over 17 amino acids. Only in-frame clones appear in the TCRdb table, and some are missing; sequencing was by immunoSEQ multiplex PCR. The sample lists 350,000 or so clones; roughly 85% were seen once. Assignments of participants to cohorts depended upon their own reported clinical history. The J gene is TRBJ2-3, the V gene TRBV7-2; TRBD2 matches at 8 bases. The origin of this receptor is a woman in her 40s with acute COVID-19. Sequencing was performed on PBMCs or T cells enriched from blood (not recorded which). CDR3 sequence reads: CASSLFRSSGFTDTQYF. The CDR3 coding sequence is TGTGCCAGCAGCTTATTCCGTTCTAGCGGGTTCACAGATACGCAGTATTTT.